Each of the 10 T cell receptor beta chains below was sequenced from the same sample in a study of vaccination and CD4 T cells after COVID-19. For these TCRs, the target antigens are not known. CD4+ T cells that had been cultured provided DNA sequenced with the Oncomine TCR Beta short-read assay. A single record per CDR3 protein comes from TCRdb applying MiXCR to the PCR reads. Among 4,000 to 4,500 distinct CDR3 sequences, around 65% were seen once, and the ten largest hold roughly 30%. The treatment here: roughly nine-day PBMC culture with coronavirus spike peptide pools or control peptides (ViraFEST assay). Sequenced sample: CD4+ T cells from blood, cultured in vitro. Receptors were obtained from a human donor who had recovered from COVID-19.

The chain links TRBV20-1 to TRBJ2-7, with D perhaps matching TRBD1 or TRBD2 (5 bases each). The germline V and J ends were trimmed by 0 bases and 1 base, with 16 bases remaining between them. CDR1 DFQATT and CDR2 SNEGSKA come from the germline V gene (reference sequence). This CDR3 is 16 amino acids long. DNA of the CDR3: TGCAGTGCTAGAGACGAGGGGAGCTGGGGGTCCTACGAGCAGTACTTC. It translates to CSARDEGSWGSYEQYF.

This clonotype is judged large. The V call is TRBV20-1, the J call TRBJ1-1; D gene uncertain. The CDR3 contains 13 residues. Germline loops: CDR1 DFQATT, CDR2 SNEGSKA (reference sequence). V was shortened by 6 bases and J by 5 bases, with 16 bases between the two germline ends. Here the CDR3 reads CSAAIRAATEAFF. CDR3 bases: TGCAGTGCCGCGATTAGGGCGGCAACTGAAGCTTTCTTT.

V usage is TRBV27 and J usage is TRBJ2-7, with D hard to call. This CDR3 has 14 amino acids. Per the germline V gene, CDR1 is MNHEY and CDR2 is SMNVEV (reference sequence). V was cut by 2 bases and J by 3 bases, with 11 bases left in between. The CDR3 loop reads CASSLRSGSYEQYF. The CDR3 DNA follows: TGTGCCAGCAGTTTAAGGTCGGGCAGCTACGAGCAGTACTTC.

V and J are TRBV10-3 and TRBJ1-2; D call uncertain. The CDR3 runs to 11 residues. Germline assignment: CDR1 ENHRY and CDR2 SYGVKD. Between the trimmed V and J ends, which lost 4 bases and 8 bases, there was a span of 8 bases. The CDR3 is CAISALPGYTF. CDR3 DNA sequence: TGTGCCATCAGTGCCCTTCCCGGCTACACCTTC.

The chain recombines TRBV5-4 with TRBJ1-5; possible D gene TRBD1, 5 bases. CDR1 is SGHNT, CDR2 YYREEE, per germline (reference sequence). The CDR3 loop spans 14 amino acids. Trimming stripped 0 bases from V and 1 base from J, with 5 bases between. The DNA of the CDR3 is TGTGCCAGCAGCTTGGCAGGGAGCAATCAGCCCCAGCATTTT. It codes for CASSLAGSNQPQHF.

The chain uses TRBV6-2 or TRBV6-3 and TRBJ1-2, with 9 bases that match TRBD1. This CDR3 comprises 14 residues. The J segment lost 8 bases and the V segment lost 5 bases, leaving 9 bases of the junction unmatched. The V gene's germline CDR1 is MNHEY and CDR2 SVGEGT. The CDR3 protein is CASSPNGQGRGYTF. The CDR3 DNA is TGTGCCAGCAGTCCGAACGGACAGGGGAGAGGCTACACCTTC.

This chain links TRBV20-1 with TRBJ1-2; D is uncertain. Germline CDR1 reads DFQATT; CDR2 reads SNEGSKA (reference sequence). The CDR3 covers 13 residues. V was trimmed by 3 bases and J by 3 bases, leaving 11 bases between them. The CDR3 bases are TGCAGTGCTAGGGAAGGCGGGTACTATGGCTACACCTTC. Translation gives CSAREGGYYGYTF.

The J gene is TRBJ1-5, the V gene TRBV2; the match to TRBD1 covers 10 bases. V lost 10 bases, J lost 6 bases, and 9 bases stayed unmatched. CDR1 and CDR2 from the germline V gene are SNHLY and FYNNEI. The CDR3 loop spans 14 amino acids. CDR3 bases: TGTGCCACTCAAGGGGGGACAGGGGCTCAGCCCCAGCATTTT. It codes for CATQGGTGAQPQHF. Filled out from reference TRBV2 and TRBJ1-5, the complete variable domain reads EPEVTQTPSHQVTQMGQEVILRCVPISNHLYFYWYRQILGQKVEFLVSFYNNEISEKSEIFDDQFSVERPDGSNFTLKIRSTKLEDSAMYFCATQGGTGAQPQHFGDGTRLSIL.

The J gene is TRBJ1-3, the V gene TRBV15, with 8 bases matching TRBD1. Germline V CDR1 and CDR2: LNHNV, YYDKDF (reference sequence). The CDR3 covers 14 residues. V was clipped by 4 bases and J by 2 bases; unmatched bases: 1. The CDR3 here is CATSTGGTGNTIYF. DNA for the CDR3: TGTGCCACCAGCACAGGGGGCACTGGAAACACCATATATTTT.

The chain joins TRBV29-1 to TRBJ1-2, with 7 bases identical to TRBD1. CDR1 is SQVTM and CDR2 is ANQGSEA in the germline V gene. The ends lost 5 bases at V and 9 bases at J; junction bases unmatched: 6. The CDR3 spans 11 residues. This chain's CDR3 is CSVSVTGSYTF. DNA of the CDR3: TGCAGCGTTTCCGTGACAGGGAGCTACACCTTC.